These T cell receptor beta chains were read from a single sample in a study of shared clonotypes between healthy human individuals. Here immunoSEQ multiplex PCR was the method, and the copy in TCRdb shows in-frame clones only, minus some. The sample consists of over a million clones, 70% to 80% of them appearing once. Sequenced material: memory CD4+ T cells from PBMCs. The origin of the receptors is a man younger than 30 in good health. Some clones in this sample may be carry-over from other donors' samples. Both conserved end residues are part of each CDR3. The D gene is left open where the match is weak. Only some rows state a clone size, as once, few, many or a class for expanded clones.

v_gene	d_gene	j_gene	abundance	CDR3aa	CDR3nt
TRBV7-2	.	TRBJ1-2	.	CASSSGQNYGYTF	TGTGCCAGCAGCTCCGGACAGAACTATGGCTACACCTTC
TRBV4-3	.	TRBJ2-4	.	CASSQDPVGGYF	TGCGCCAGCAGCCAAGACCCCGTAGGGGGGTACTTC
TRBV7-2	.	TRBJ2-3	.	CASATGLEGTQYF	TGTGCCAGCGCCACGGGTCTGGAGGGTACGCAGTATTTT
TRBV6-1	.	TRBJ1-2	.	CASRRFTSYRFGYTF	TGTGCCAGCAGAAGATTTACTTCCTACAGGTTTGGCTACACCTTC
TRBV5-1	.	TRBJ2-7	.	CASSLTGTGSSYEQYF	TGCGCCAGCAGCTTGACTGGAACAGGGAGCTCCTACGAGCAGTACTTC
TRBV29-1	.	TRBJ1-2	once	CSVESADYGYTF	TGCAGCGTTGAGTCAGCAGACTATGGCTACACCTTC
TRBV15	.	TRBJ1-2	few	CATSRDQRDGYTF	TGTGCCACCAGCAGAGATCAAAGGGATGGCTACACCTTC
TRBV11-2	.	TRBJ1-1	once	CASSPRFWDTEAFF	TGTGCCAGCAGCCCCCGCTTCTGGGACACTGAAGCTTTCTTT
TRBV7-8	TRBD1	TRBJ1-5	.	CASSLAGGTAYSNQPQHF	TGTGCCAGCAGCCTCGCGGGTGGGACAGCATATAGCAATCAGCCCCAGCATTTT
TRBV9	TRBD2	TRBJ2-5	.	CASSVGGGRTETQYF	TGTGCCAGCAGCGTAGGGGGCGGGAGGACGGAGACCCAGTACTTC
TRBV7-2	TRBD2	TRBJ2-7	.	CASSLDFSGSSYEQYF	TGTGCCAGCAGCTTAGATTTTAGCGGGAGCTCCTACGAGCAGTACTTC
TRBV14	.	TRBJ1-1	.	CASSQGDTNTEAFF	TGTGCCAGCAGCCAAGGGGATACGAACACTGAAGCTTTCTTT
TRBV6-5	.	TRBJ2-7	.	CASSPGTGDYEQYF	TGTGCCAGCAGTCCCGGGACTGGGGATTACGAGCAGTACTTC
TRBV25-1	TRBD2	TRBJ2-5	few	CASSELGAGGETQYF	TGTGCCAGCAGTGAATTAGGGGCCGGGGGGGAGACCCAGTACTTC
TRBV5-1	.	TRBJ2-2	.	CASSLEGYGPGELFF	TGCGCCAGCAGCTTGGAAGGGTATGGGCCCGGGGAGCTGTTTTTT
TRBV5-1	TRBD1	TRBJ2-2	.	CASSLEVTGANTGELFF	TGCGCCAGCAGCTTGGAGGTCACAGGGGCTAACACCGGGGAGCTGTTTTTT
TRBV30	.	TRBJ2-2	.	CAWSKSVTNTGELFF	TGTGCCTGGAGTAAGTCTGTAACGAACACCGGGGAGCTGTTTTTT
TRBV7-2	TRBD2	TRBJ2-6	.	CASSFTSVGANVLTF	TGTGCCAGCAGCTTTACTAGCGTTGGGGCCAACGTCCTGACTTTC
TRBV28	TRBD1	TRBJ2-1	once	CASSLRTGTDEQFF	TGTGCCAGCAGTTTACGGACAGGGACGGATGAGCAGTTCTTC
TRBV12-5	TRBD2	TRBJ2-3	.	CASGREGTADTQYF	TGTGCTAGTGGCCGGGAGGGAACGGCAGATACGCAGTATTTT
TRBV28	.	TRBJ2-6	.	CASSFLGDRSGANVLTF	TGTGCCAGCAGCTTCCTTGGGGATCGGTCCGGGGCCAACGTCCTGACTTTC
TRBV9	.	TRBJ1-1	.	CASSVRARDGTEAFF	TGTGCCAGCAGCGTACGGGCGAGGGACGGGACTGAAGCTTTCTTT
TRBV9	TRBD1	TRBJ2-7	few	CASSVAGGFSYEQYF	TGTGCCAGCAGCGTAGCAGGGGGCTTCTCCTACGAGCAGTACTTC
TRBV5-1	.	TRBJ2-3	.	CASSLGTAGEDTQYF	TGCGCCAGCAGCTTGGGGACAGCCGGCGAAGATACGCAGTATTTT
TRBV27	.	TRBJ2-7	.	CASIQSREKYEQYF	TGTGCCAGCATCCAATCGCGGGAAAAATACGAGCAGTACTTC
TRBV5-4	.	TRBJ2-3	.	CASSLERGTDTQYF	TGTGCCAGCAGCTTGGAACGGGGCACAGATACGCAGTATTTT
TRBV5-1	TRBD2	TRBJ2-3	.	CASNTGGPTDTQYF	TGCGCCAGCAACACGGGAGGGCCTACAGATACGCAGTATTTT
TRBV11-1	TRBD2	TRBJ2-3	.	CASSSSLGRGGTDTQYF	TGTGCCAGCAGCTCATCCCTTGGGCGGGGGGGCACAGATACGCAGTATTTT
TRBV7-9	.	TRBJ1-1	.	CASSAGQGNTEAFF	TGTGCCAGCAGCGCAGGACAAGGGAACACTGAAGCTTTCTTT
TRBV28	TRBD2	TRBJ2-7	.	CASSPTGRARSYEQYF	TGTGCCAGCAGCCCCACGGGGAGGGCGCGGAGCTACGAGCAGTACTTC
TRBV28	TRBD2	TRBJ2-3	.	CASIDRTRTDTQYF	TGTGCCAGCATAGACCGGACTAGAACAGATACGCAGTATTTT
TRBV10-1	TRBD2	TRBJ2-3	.	CASSPTSGNTDTQYF	TGCGCCAGCAGCCCGACTAGCGGAAACACAGATACGCAGTATTTT
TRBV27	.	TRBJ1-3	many	CASSPSIGNTIYF	TGTGCCAGCAGCCCCTCGATTGGAAACACCATATATTTT
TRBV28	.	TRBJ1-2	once	CASSLLDRSYGYTF	TGTGCCAGCAGTTTGCTCGACAGATCATATGGCTACACCTTC
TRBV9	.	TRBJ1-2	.	CASSPSGSYGYTF	TGTGCCAGCAGCCCCTCGGGTTCCTATGGCTACACCTTC
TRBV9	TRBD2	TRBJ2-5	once	CASSAGAGRIETQYF	TGTGCCAGCAGCGCTGGAGCGGGAAGGATAGAGACCCAGTACTTC
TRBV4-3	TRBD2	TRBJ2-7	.	CASSPYGTSGDYEQYF	TGCGCCAGCAGCCCCTATGGGACTAGCGGGGACTACGAGCAGTACTTC
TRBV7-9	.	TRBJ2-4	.	CASSLEQTPQNIQYF	TGTGCCAGCAGCTTAGAACAGACCCCTCAAAACATTCAGTACTTC
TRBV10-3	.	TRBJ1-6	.	CASRSRTAESPLHF	TGTGCCTCGAGGTCTAGGACAGCCGAGTCACCCCTCCACTTT
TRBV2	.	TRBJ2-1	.	CASSPSGQTYNEQFF	TGTGCCAGCAGTCCTAGCGGACAGACCTACAATGAGCAGTTCTTC
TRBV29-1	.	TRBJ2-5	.	CSVETDQETQYF	TGCAGCGTTGAGACAGACCAAGAGACCCAGTACTTC
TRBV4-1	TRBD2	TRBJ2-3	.	CASSQAGRPKTDTQYF	TGCGCCAGCAGCCAGGCCGGGAGGCCCAAAACAGATACGCAGTATTTT
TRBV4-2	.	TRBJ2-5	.	CASSQLTGRQETQYF	TGTGCCAGCAGCCAGTTAACGGGACGGCAAGAGACCCAGTACTTC
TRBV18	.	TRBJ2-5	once	CASSPTPEETQYF	TGTGCCAGCTCACCCACCCCAGAAGAGACCCAGTACTTC
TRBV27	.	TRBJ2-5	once	CASSLGSLGTQYF	TGTGCCAGCAGTTTAGGATCTTTAGGGACCCAGTACTTC
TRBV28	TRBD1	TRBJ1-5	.	CASRDRYTISPQHF	TGTGCCAGCAGGGACAGGTACACCATCAGCCCCCAGCATTTT
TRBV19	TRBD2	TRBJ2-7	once	CAAYNGRLAGDYEQYF	TGTGCAGCCTATAACGGGAGACTAGCGGGAGACTACGAGCAGTACTTC
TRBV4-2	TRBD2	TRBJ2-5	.	CASTSRAGGEETQYF	TGTGCCAGCACCTCTAGAGCGGGAGGGGAAGAGACCCAGTACTTC
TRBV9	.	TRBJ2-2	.	CASSAGTYDTGELFF	TGTGCCAGCAGCGCCGGGACATACGATACCGGGGAGCTGTTTTTT
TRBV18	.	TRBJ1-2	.	CASSSGTLSVLDGYTF	TGTGCCAGCTCATCCGGTACCCTCTCGGTCCTAGATGGCTACACCTTC
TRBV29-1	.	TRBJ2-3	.	CSVCSGTDTQYF	TGCAGCGTTTGCTCAGGCACAGATACGCAGTATTTT
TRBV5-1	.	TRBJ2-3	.	CASSREQFGSTDTQYF	TGCGCCAGCAGTCGGGAACAGTTCGGTAGCACAGATACGCAGTATTTT
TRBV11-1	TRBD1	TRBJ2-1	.	CASSDSGQGVNEQFF	TGTGCCAGCAGCGACTCGGGACAGGGAGTAAATGAGCAGTTCTTC
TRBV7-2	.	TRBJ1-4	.	CASSPQDGSEKLFF	TGTGCCAGCAGCCCCCAGGACGGAAGTGAAAAACTGTTTTTT